This T cell receptor beta chain originates from a study of T cell changes during pregnancy in multiple sclerosis. This CDR3 region has 17 residues. In germline, CDR1 is LNHNV, CDR2 YYDKDF (reference sequence). V dropped 2 bases and J dropped 7 bases, with 21 bases sitting between them. The protocol was immunoSEQ multiplex PCR, while the TCRdb copy is restricted to in-frame clones and leaves out a portion. Seen here are under 95,000 clones, about 93% observed once, and the top ten hold about 0.45%. The V call is TRBV15, the J call TRBJ2-1; D is uncertain. The receptor's source is a female donor with multiple sclerosis, enrolled in a pregnancy study. Sequences were derived from CD4+ T cells from peripheral blood mononuclear cells, sampled before pregnancy. The CDR3 DNA sequence: TGTGCCACCAGCAGAACCCCTCCCGAGGCTACCAAAAATGAGCAGTTCTTC. As protein: CATSRTPPEATKNEQFF.